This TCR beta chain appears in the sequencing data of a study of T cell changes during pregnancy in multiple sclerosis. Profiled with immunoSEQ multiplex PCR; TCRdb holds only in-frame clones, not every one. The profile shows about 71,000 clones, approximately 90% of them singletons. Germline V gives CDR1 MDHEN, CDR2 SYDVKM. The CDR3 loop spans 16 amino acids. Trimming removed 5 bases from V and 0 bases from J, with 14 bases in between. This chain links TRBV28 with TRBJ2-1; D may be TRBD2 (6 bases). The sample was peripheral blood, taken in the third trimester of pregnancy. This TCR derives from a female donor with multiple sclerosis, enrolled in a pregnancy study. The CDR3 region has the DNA TGTGCCAGCAGTCCGGGGAGGACTCCCTCCTACAATGAGCAGTTCTTC. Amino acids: CASSPGRTPSYNEQFF.